The 20 T cell receptor beta chains listed next were all sequenced from one sample in a study of blood T cells in healthy people across ages (dated by TCRdb to between 2015 and 2017). The method was 5' RACE. TCRdb shows the sequencer as Illumina HiSeq 2500. A second PCR of roughly 6 to 11 cycles was run with a J-beta primer mix and a sample-barcoded 5' primer. TCRdb reanalyzed the raw reads on its own, using fastp at Q25 for trimming and MiXCR for clone calling, and kept in-frame beta chains. CDR3 protein sequences are deduplicated, and each keeps its most common genes and DNA. A total of more than 1,000,000 distinct CDR3 sequences appear in this sample, roughly a quarter of them only once. The ten largest clones add up to less than 0.75% of the sample. The data were also submitted as part of a second study, on T cells of mothers and their children.

Sequencing used blood. The receptors were gathered from a girl aged 2 to 10 in good health.

The CDR3 nucleotides read TGCGCCAGCAGCCCACCGGACAGGGGGAACACTGAAGCTTTCTTT. Translation gives CASSPPDRGNTEAFF. The rearrangement joins TRBV5-1 to TRBJ1-1, with TRBD1 identical over 9 bases. The germline CDR1 and CDR2 sequences are SGHRS and YFSETQ. Trimming took 4 bases from V and 1 from J; bases not matched to a gene: 5. The CDR3 sequence is 15 residues long. Full variable domain (remainder filled in from reference TRBV5-1 and TRBJ1-1): KAGVTQTPRYLIKTRGQQVTLSCSPISGHRSVSWYQQTPGQGLQFLFEYFSETQRNKGNFPGRFSGRQFSNSRSEMNVSTLELGDSALYLCASSPPDRGNTEAFFGQGTRLTVV.

The DNA of the CDR3 is TGTGCCAGCAGCGCCGGACTCATGCCGAATCGCTATGGCTACACCTTC. Its protein is CASSAGLMPNRYGYTF. This chain links TRBV27 with TRBJ1-2; D is uncertain. Germline values: CDR1 MNHEY, CDR2 SMNVEV (reference sequence). The CDR3 totals 16 residues. Trimming took 6 bases from V and 4 from J, leaving 21 bases between them.

The chain carries TRBV5-1 and TRBJ2-1; no clear D gene. Trimming removed 1 base at V and 2 bases at J, with 10 bases between. Germline loops: CDR1 SGHRS, CDR2 YFSETQ. The CDR3 spans 15 residues. The CDR3 DNA is TGCGCCAGCAGCTTGACAATCAGCACCTACAATGAGCAGTTCTTC. Translation gives CASSLTISTYNEQFF.

CDR3 residues: CASNPAEEYEQYF. The CDR3 nucleotides read TGTGCCAGCAACCCAGCCGAGGAGTACGAGCAGTACTTC. The chain couples TRBV7-2 to TRBJ2-5; no reliable D call. The J call may be wrong; the DNA end is better matched by TRBJ2-7. The CDR3 has 13 amino acids. Germline loops: CDR1 SGHTA, CDR2 FQGNSA.

The rearrangement uses TRBV4-1 and TRBJ1-2; D is unresolved. Trimming took off 1 base at V and 8 bases at J, with 14 bases between the two ends. Germline lookup yields CDR1 MGHRA and CDR2 YSYEKL. There are 14 residues in the CDR3. The CDR3: CASSQGVTSRGYTF. The CDR3 bases are TGCGCCAGCAGCCAAGGGGTAACAAGTAGGGGCTACACCTTC.

The chain joins TRBV28 to TRBJ1-1; tentatively, D is TRBD1 (6 bases). CDR3 length equals 12 residues. The V gene lost 5 bases and the J gene lost 10 bases, with 14 bases spanning the gap. Germline V gives CDR1 MDHEN, CDR2 SYDVKM. The CDR3 reads CASSLSGALAFF. CDR3 DNA sequence: TGTGCCAGCAGTCTATCGGGGGCCCTAGCTTTCTTT.

In this sample, this clonotype turned up a few times. The CDR3 region has the DNA TGTGCCAGCAGCGGGGGGCTAGCCCCCAATGAGCAGTTCTTC. This codes for CASSGGLAPNEQFF. This chain uses TRBV9 with TRBJ2-1, with D possibly matching TRBD1 (6 bases). CDR1 and CDR2 from the germline V gene are SGDLS and YYNGEE. This CDR3 comprises 14 residues. V dropped 3 bases and J dropped 6 bases, with 13 bases sitting between them.

V usage is TRBV29-1 and J usage is TRBJ2-7; perhaps D is TRBD1 or TRBD2 (6 bases each). There are 12 residues in the CDR3. Germline loops: CDR1 SQVTM, CDR2 ANQGSEA. Trimming pared 8 bases from V and 4 bases from J, leaving 15 bases between. The CDR3 DNA reads TGCAGCTCAAGGGGGGAGAAATACGAGCAGTACTTC. Amino acid sequence: CSSRGEKYEQYF.

The table lists this clonotype with a few counts. This rearrangement joins TRBV6-6 to TRBJ1-1; D gene ambiguous. From germline, CDR1 is MNHNY and CDR2 SVGAGI (reference sequence). This CDR3 has 11 residues. Trimming removed 2 bases at V and 10 bases at J, with 8 bases between. CDR3 nucleotides: TGTGCCAGCAGTTACCGGGAAATAGCTTTCTTT. Protein product: CASSYREIAFF.

This clonotype has only a few counts. Here the CDR3 DNA reads TGTGCCAGCAGCGCCGGGACAGCACCCTACGAGCAGTACTTC. Translation gives CASSAGTAPYEQYF. This chain joins TRBV27 and TRBJ2-5; 7 nucleotides line up with TRBD1. TRBJ2-7 matches the DNA end more closely, so the J call is doubtful. The CDR3 loop spans 14 amino acids. In germline, CDR1 is MNHEY, CDR2 SMNVEV (reference sequence).

The V and J genes are TRBV2 and TRBJ2-1; D not certain. V was clipped by 8 bases and J by 9 bases, with 20 bases between them. The CDR3 sequence is 14 residues long. CDR1 is SNHLY and CDR2 is FYNNEI in the germline V gene. Written as DNA, the CDR3 is TGTGCCAGCTCATTAGCTAAAACTCTGGGTGAGCAGTTCTTC. As protein: CASSLAKTLGEQFF.

V is TRBV6-1 and J is TRBJ1-4; 9 bases are shared with TRBD1. This CDR3 has 14 amino acids. The germline V gene has CDR1 MNHNS and CDR2 SASEGT. V lost 7 bases and J lost 7; bases outside the gene matches: 7. The chain's CDR3 is CASTGQGLAEKLFF. CDR3 nucleotides: TGTGCCAGCACCGGACAGGGGCTGGCTGAAAAACTGTTTTTT.

This clonotype came up a few times. CDR3 sequence: CASSYGGIYNEQFF. The CDR3 coding sequence is TGTGCCAGCAGTTACGGCGGTATCTACAATGAGCAGTTCTTC. The chain combines TRBV6-5 with TRBJ2-7, with no clear D. The J call could be wrong; TRBJ2-1 is a better fit for the DNA end. Germline CDR1 and CDR2: MNHEY and SVGAGI. This CDR3 has 14 amino acids.

The rearrangement uses TRBV29-1 and TRBJ2-5, with D tentatively TRBD2 (6 bases). Per germline, CDR1 SQVTM and CDR2 ANQGSEA. The CDR3 is made up of 14 amino acids. Trimming removed 7 bases at V and 2 bases at J, with 17 bases between. CDR3 nucleotide sequence: TGCAGCGGTCTCTCGGGGGTCCAACAAGAGACCCAGTACTTC. Its translation: CSGLSGVQQETQYF.

This clonotype has just a few counts. The CDR3 here is CASSLGGHRTATYGYTF. The CDR3 coding sequence is TGTGCCAGCAGCCTGGGGGGACATCGGACAGCCACCTATGGCTACACCTTC. This sequence joins TRBV12-3 or TRBV12-4 and TRBJ1-2, with D possibly being TRBD1 (6 bases). The CDR3 runs to 17 residues. V was clipped by 6 bases and J by 4 bases, with 24 bases between them.

This chain uses TRBV5-1 with TRBJ2-6; D is unclear. Trimming left V 2 bases short and J 1 base short, with 13 bases between. Germline V gene lookup returns CDR1 SGHRS and CDR2 YFSETQ. The CDR3 extends over 17 amino acids. CDR3 residues: CASSFSGLRSGANVLTF. As DNA, the CDR3 is TGCGCCAGCAGCTTCTCAGGATTAAGGTCTGGGGCCAACGTCCTGACTTTC.

The rearrangement links TRBV29-1 to TRBJ2-3, with 7 bases that match TRBD2. This CDR3 contains 13 residues. Looked up from germline, CDR1 is SQVTM and CDR2 is ANQGSEA. V shed 5 bases, J shed 2 bases, and the junction held 4 bases outside the gene matches. CDR3 residues: CSVPAGITDTQYF. DNA of the CDR3: TGCAGCGTTCCAGCGGGAATCACAGATACGCAGTATTTT.

This clonotype was counted many times. This chain joins TRBV6-1 and TRBJ1-4; 9 bases agree with TRBD1. There are 14 residues in the CDR3. V shed 7 bases, J shed 4 bases, and the junction held 4 bases outside the gene matches. In germline, CDR1 is MNHNS, CDR2 SASEGT. The CDR3 DNA reads as TGTGCCAGCAACGTGGGACAGGGTAATGAAAAACTGTTTTTT. This gives the protein CASNVGQGNEKLFF.

This clonotype appeared once. The chain uses TRBV20-1 and TRBJ1-2; the D gene is possibly TRBD1 (5 bases). Trimming shortened V by 5 bases and J by 2 bases, and 15 bases separated the two germline ends. The CDR3 runs to 14 residues. Germline loops: CDR1 DFQATT, CDR2 SNEGSKA (reference sequence). This chain's CDR3 is CSAVPLRENYGYTF. The CDR3 nucleotides are TGCAGTGCTGTCCCACTCAGGGAGAACTATGGCTACACCTTC.

CDR3 coding DNA: TGTGCCAGCAGTTACTCTGGGGGAGAAGGCTACGAGCAGTACTTC. Its translation: CASSYSGGEGYEQYF. The chain couples TRBV6-5 to TRBJ2-7; either TRBD1 or TRBD2 may supply D (5 bases each). Trimming removed 0 bases at V and 3 bases at J, with 12 bases between. CDR1 is MNHEY, CDR2 SVGAGI, per germline. The CDR3 length is 15 residues.